These T cell receptor beta chains were read from a single sample in a study of cytomegalovirus exposure and HLA in healthy donors. The assay was immunoSEQ multiplex PCR, and TCRdb's table has in-frame clones only and misses some. The sample has around 170,000 clones, about 79% seen once. Sequencing was carried out using PBMCs. These receptors all come from a man younger than 35 in good health and CMV-seronegative. Both conserved end residues are part of each CDR3. Size values are once, few and many counts, or a class for expanded clones, and some rows have none.

CDR3 length: 14; V gene: TRBV2; clone size: .; CDR3 protein: CASVSGGLNTEAFF
CDR3 length: 16; V gene: TRBV25-1; clone size: .; CDR3 protein: CASSVVRDRGGPEQYF
CDR3 length: 17; V gene: TRBV4-1; clone size: .; CDR3 protein: CASSQDPTQGVRETQYF
CDR3 length: 15; V gene: TRBV5-1; clone size: .; CDR3 protein: CASSLGPGGGSPLHF
CDR3 length: 12; V gene: TRBV6-5; clone size: .; CDR3 protein: CASSPGLSPLHF
CDR3 length: 13; V gene: TRBV10-3; clone size: .; CDR3 protein: CAISHTTGTEAFF
CDR3 length: 20; V gene: TRBV7-3; clone size: .; CDR3 protein: CASSPGLAGVGVSLTDTQYF
CDR3 length: 14; V gene: TRBV2; clone size: .; CDR3 protein: CASSDKRSNQPQHF
CDR3 length: 19; V gene: TRBV7-8; clone size: once; CDR3 protein: CASSLGVERQVARGNTIYF
CDR3 length: 16; V gene: TRBV18; clone size: .; CDR3 protein: CASSPLSSGVGNEQFF
CDR3 length: 16; V gene: TRBV19; clone size: few; CDR3 protein: CASSSTPGQGTDTQYF
CDR3 length: 17; V gene: TRBV4-1; clone size: few; CDR3 protein: CASSQTERDNEHSPLHF
CDR3 length: 17; V gene: TRBV27; clone size: .; CDR3 protein: CASSLEPPDRTNEKLFF
CDR3 length: 14; V gene: TRBV4-2; clone size: few; CDR3 protein: CASSRDREGSPLHF
CDR3 length: 15; V gene: TRBV28; clone size: .; CDR3 protein: CASSSATSSYNEQFF
CDR3 length: 17; V gene: TRBV10-3; clone size: .; CDR3 protein: CAISDPGLAGITGELFF
CDR3 length: 14; V gene: TRBV5-5; clone size: .; CDR3 protein: CASSLTGGNQPQHF
CDR3 length: 17; V gene: TRBV5-4; clone size: .; CDR3 protein: CASSWSTGLAGTDTQYF
CDR3 length: 15; V gene: TRBV30; clone size: .; CDR3 protein: CAWSHYTGGKNIQYF
CDR3 length: 15; V gene: TRBV5-6; clone size: .; CDR3 protein: CASRLAGGALGEQYF
CDR3 length: 13; V gene: TRBV6-1; clone size: few; CDR3 protein: CASSVLSGNTIYF
CDR3 length: 13; V gene: TRBV30; clone size: .; CDR3 protein: CAWSGDRGNTIYF
CDR3 length: 14; V gene: TRBV2; clone size: .; CDR3 protein: CASNLAANTGELFF
CDR3 length: 21; V gene: TRBV23-1; clone size: .; CDR3 protein: CASSQPPRTEDLYPKNEKLFF
CDR3 length: 16; V gene: TRBV28; clone size: .; CDR3 protein: CASSLPSRDRARREHF
CDR3 length: 16; V gene: TRBV7-3; clone size: .; CDR3 protein: CASSPTGGVAKNIQYF
CDR3 length: 15; V gene: TRBV10-2; clone size: .; CDR3 protein: CASTEDQLMNTEAFF
CDR3 length: 12; V gene: TRBV5-4; clone size: .; CDR3 protein: CASSLVRNEQFF
CDR3 length: 15; V gene: TRBV6-1; clone size: .; CDR3 protein: CASRSLVLADYEQYF
CDR3 length: 15; V gene: TRBV5-1; clone size: .; CDR3 protein: CASSWGDRGADTQYF
CDR3 length: 15; V gene: TRBV6-1; clone size: .; CDR3 protein: CASSDRGGNTGELFF
CDR3 length: 13; V gene: TRBV28; clone size: .; CDR3 protein: CASSPGSDYEQYF
CDR3 length: 15; V gene: TRBV5-1; clone size: few; CDR3 protein: CASSLLAGVGYEQYF
CDR3 length: 13; V gene: TRBV5-1; clone size: .; CDR3 protein: CASRPGQGDGYTF
CDR3 length: 15; V gene: TRBV5-8; clone size: once; CDR3 protein: CASSPPQGFSPEQYF
CDR3 length: 16; V gene: TRBV9; clone size: few; CDR3 protein: CASSVVPGEIPREQFF
CDR3 length: 15; V gene: TRBV28; clone size: .; CDR3 protein: CASSSHRGQGTEAFF
CDR3 length: 14; V gene: TRBV30; clone size: .; CDR3 protein: CAWSVTDSIDEQFF
CDR3 length: 18; V gene: TRBV27; clone size: once; CDR3 protein: CASSSRDRGLLVNTEAFF
CDR3 length: 15; V gene: TRBV9; clone size: .; CDR3 protein: CASSVGTALQETQYF
CDR3 length: 13; V gene: TRBV6-6; clone size: .; CDR3 protein: CASSPRRLDTQYF
CDR3 length: 16; V gene: TRBV19; clone size: .; CDR3 protein: CASSLGRQGSNSPLHF
CDR3 length: 14; V gene: TRBV2; clone size: .; CDR3 protein: CASRGDRNTGELFF
CDR3 length: 16; V gene: TRBV30; clone size: .; CDR3 protein: CAWSPIMDRANEKLFF
CDR3 length: 15; V gene: TRBV7-6; clone size: .; CDR3 protein: CASSFGTGGYNEQFF
CDR3 length: 16; V gene: TRBV11-2; clone size: .; CDR3 protein: CASRPNRGRINNEQFF
CDR3 length: 15; V gene: TRBV6-6; clone size: .; CDR3 protein: CASSPWGRTNEKLFF
CDR3 length: 14; V gene: TRBV11-2; clone size: .; CDR3 protein: CASSFSGSSYEQYF
CDR3 length: 11; V gene: TRBV28; clone size: .; CDR3 protein: CASRSYNEQFF
CDR3 length: 15; V gene: TRBV5-4; clone size: few; CDR3 protein: CASSYGTGSTDTQYF
CDR3 length: 16; V gene: TRBV10-3; clone size: once; CDR3 protein: CAISESGQGINEKLFF
CDR3 length: 15; V gene: TRBV19; clone size: .; CDR3 protein: CASSTGTGFTYEQYF
CDR3 length: 15; V gene: TRBV5-4; clone size: few; CDR3 protein: CASSLAGRDGNTIYF